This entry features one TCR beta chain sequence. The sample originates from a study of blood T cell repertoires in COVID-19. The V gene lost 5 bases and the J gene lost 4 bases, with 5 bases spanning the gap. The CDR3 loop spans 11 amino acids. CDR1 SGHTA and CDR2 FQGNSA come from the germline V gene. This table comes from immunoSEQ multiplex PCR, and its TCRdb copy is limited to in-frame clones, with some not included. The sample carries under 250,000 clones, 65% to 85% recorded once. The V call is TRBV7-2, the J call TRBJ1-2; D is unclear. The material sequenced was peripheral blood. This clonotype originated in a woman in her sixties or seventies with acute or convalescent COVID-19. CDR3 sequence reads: CASSLFYGYTF. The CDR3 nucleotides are TGTGCCAGCAGCCTCTTCTATGGCTACACCTTC.